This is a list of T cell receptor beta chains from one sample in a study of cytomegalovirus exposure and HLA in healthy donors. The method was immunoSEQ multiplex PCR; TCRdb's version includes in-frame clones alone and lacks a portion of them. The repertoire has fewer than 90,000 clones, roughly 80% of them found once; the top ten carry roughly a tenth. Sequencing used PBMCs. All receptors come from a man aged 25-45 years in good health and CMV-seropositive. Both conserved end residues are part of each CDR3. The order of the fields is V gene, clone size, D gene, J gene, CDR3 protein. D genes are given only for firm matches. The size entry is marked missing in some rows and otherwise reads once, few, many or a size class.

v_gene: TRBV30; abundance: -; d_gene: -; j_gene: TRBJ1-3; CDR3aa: CAWREPPGSGNTIYF
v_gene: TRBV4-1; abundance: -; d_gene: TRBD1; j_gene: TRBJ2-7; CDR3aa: CASSHTGQGAYEQYF
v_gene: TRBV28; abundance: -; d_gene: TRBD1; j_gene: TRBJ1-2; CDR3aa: CASTGTGYRGYTF
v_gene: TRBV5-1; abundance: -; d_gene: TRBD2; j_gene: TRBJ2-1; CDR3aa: CASSLEGPGTSGNNEQFF
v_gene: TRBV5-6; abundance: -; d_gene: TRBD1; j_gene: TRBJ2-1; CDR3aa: CASSGDKGALSYNEQFF
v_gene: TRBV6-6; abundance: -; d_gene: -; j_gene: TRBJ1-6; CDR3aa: CASSYRGDSPLHF
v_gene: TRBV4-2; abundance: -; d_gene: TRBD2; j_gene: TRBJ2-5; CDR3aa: CASSQERGGQETQYF
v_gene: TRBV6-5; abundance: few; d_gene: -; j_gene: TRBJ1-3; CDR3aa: CASLGGNTIYF
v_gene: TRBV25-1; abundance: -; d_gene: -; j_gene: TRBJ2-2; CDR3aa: CASSELMGPNPGELFF
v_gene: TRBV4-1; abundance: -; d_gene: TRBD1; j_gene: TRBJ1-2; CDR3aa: CASSPLTGNYGYTF
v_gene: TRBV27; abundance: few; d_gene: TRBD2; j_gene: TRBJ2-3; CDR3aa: CASASRTGGRRHTQYF
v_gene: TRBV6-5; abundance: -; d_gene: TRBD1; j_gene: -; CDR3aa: CASRIPGGSDEQYF
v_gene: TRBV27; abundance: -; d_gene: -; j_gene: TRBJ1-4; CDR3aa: CASSLNRGAGANEKLFF
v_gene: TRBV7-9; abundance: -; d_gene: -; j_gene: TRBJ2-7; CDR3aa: CSSSLLTGVAPEQYF
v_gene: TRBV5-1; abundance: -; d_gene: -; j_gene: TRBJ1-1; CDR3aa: CASSPQNAGIEAFF
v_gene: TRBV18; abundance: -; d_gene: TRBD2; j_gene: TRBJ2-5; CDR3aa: CASSPYLLAGEETQYF
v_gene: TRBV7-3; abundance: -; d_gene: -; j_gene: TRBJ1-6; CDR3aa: CASSAGSNSPLHF
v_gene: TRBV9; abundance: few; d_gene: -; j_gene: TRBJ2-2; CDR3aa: CASSLRLDSGELFF
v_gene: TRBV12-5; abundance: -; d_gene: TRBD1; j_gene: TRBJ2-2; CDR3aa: CASGLVLGQGAGELFF
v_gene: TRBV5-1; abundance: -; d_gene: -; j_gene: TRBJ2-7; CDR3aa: CASSFDSTTYEQYF
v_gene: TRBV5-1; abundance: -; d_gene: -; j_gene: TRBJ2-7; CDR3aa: CASSGCITGDSYEQYF
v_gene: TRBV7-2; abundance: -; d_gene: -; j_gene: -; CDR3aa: CASSLIYEQYF
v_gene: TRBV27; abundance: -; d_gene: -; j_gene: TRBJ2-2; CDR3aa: CASTAGANTGELFF
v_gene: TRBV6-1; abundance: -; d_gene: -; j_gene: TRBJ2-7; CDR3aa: CASSEARREQYF
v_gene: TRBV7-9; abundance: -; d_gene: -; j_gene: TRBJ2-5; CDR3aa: CASSATGPGGLETQYF
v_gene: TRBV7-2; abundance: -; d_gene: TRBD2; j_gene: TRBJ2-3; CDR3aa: CASSPYRLAGGLNTQYF